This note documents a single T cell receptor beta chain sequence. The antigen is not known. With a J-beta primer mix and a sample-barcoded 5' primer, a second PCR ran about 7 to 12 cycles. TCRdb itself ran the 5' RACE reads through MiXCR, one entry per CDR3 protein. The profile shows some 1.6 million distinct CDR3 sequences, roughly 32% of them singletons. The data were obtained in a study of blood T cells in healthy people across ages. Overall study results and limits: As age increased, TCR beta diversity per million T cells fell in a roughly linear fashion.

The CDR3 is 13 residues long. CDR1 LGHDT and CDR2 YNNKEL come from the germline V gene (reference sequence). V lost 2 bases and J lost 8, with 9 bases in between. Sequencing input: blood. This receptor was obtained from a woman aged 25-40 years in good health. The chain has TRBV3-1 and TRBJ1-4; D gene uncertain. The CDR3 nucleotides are TGTGCCAGCAGCCAACGGTCGGGAGAAAAACTGTTTTTT. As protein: CASSQRSGEKLFF. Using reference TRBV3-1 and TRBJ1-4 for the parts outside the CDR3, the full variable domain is DTAVSQTPKYLVTQMGNDKSIKCEQNLGHDTMYWYKQDSKKFLKIMFSYNNKELIINETVPNRFSPKSPDKAHLNLHINSLELGDSAVYFCASSQRSGEKLFFGSGTQLSVL.